This T cell receptor (beta chain) was observed in a study of STAT5B mutations in CD4+ large granular lymphocyte leukemia. Using immunoSEQ multiplex PCR, the repertoire was profiled, and TCRdb retains in-frame clones only, with some absent. The data hold 30,000 to 40,000 clones, with over 75% observed a single time. This CDR3 is 15 amino acids long. CDR1 and CDR2 from the germline V gene are LGHNA and YNFKEQ. The ends were cut back, 0 bases at V and 3 bases at J, with 11 bases in the middle. The origin of this receptor is a human donor in good health. J is TRBJ1-1 and V is TRBV4-2; the D gene is possibly TRBD1 (5 bases). The sequenced sample consisted of CD4+ T cells from blood buffy coats. Here the CDR3 DNA reads TGTGCCAGCAGCCAAGAGCCAGGGTCGGACACTGAAGCTTTCTTT. This gives the protein CASSQEPGSDTEAFF.